The 10 T cell receptor beta chains reported below all come from one sample, sequenced in a study of T cell responses to AZD1222 COVID-19 vaccine. Produced via immunoSEQ multiplex PCR; TCRdb's table is partial and in-frame only. The sample carries 70,000 to 95,000 clones, less than 95% recorded once. Here the sequenced sample was peripheral blood, taken 28 days after the second AZD1222 dose. The receptors originated from an adult who received the AZD1222 COVID-19 vaccine.

V is TRBV27 and J is TRBJ2-7; 7 nucleotides match TRBD1. The CDR3 runs 14 residues. With V trimmed by 5 bases and J by 2 bases, 6 bases remained unmatched. Germline V gene data show CDR1 as MNHEY and CDR2 as SMNVEV (reference sequence). CDR3 DNA sequence: TGTGCCAGCAGTGTGGCGACAGGGACCTACGAGCAGTACTTC. It yields the protein CASSVATGTYEQYF.

This chain links TRBV2 with TRBJ2-6; D gene ambiguous. Germline V gene lookup returns CDR1 SNHLY and CDR2 FYNNEI. CDR3 length: 16 residues. Trimming took 1 base from V and 0 from J, leaving 7 bases between them. The CDR3 DNA reads TGTGCCAGCAGTGAAGGTCTCCGCTCTGGGGCCAACGTCCTGACTTTC. It yields the protein CASSEGLRSGANVLTF.

This rearrangement joins TRBV28 to TRBJ2-1, with 11 bases fitting TRBD1. The CDR3 contains 14 residues. Looked up from germline, CDR1 is MDHEN and CDR2 is SYDVKM. V trimming: 7 bases; J trimming: 7 bases; junction bases outside the gene matches: 6. The CDR3 spells CASTPDRGRNEQFF. In DNA, the CDR3 is TGTGCCAGCACCCCGGACAGGGGGCGGAATGAGCAGTTCTTC.

The table lists this clone with a few counts. The genes are TRBV7-9 and TRBJ2-2; 10 bases align to TRBD1. This CDR3 comprises 17 residues. V lost 9 bases and J lost 7; bases outside the gene matches: 17. The germline V gene encodes CDR1 SEHNR and CDR2 FQNEAQ (reference sequence). The DNA of the CDR3 is TGTGCCAGTACAGGGACAGGGGAAGTTGAAACACGCGGGGAGCTGTTTTTT. Residues: CASTGTGEVETRGELFF.

The rearrangement links TRBV29-1 to TRBJ2-1, with 11 bases lining up with TRBD2. The V and J ends lost 4 bases and 0 bases, in that order; junction bases with no gene match: 8. The CDR3 totals 17 residues. Germline V gene sequence: CDR1 SQVTM, CDR2 ANQGSEA. The CDR3 reads CSVVLAGGYSSYNEQFF. The CDR3, as DNA: TGCAGCGTTGTTCTAGCGGGAGGCTACAGCTCCTACAATGAGCAGTTCTTC.

This chain links TRBV6-5 with TRBJ1-6, with no clear D. The V end was cut by 0 bases, the J end by 8 bases, with 5 bases between. CDR3 length: 13 amino acids. Germline CDR1 is MNHEY and CDR2 is SVGAGI. The CDR3 nucleotides are TGTGCCAGCAGTTACTCGGCGGATTCACCCCTCCACTTT. Protein sequence: CASSYSADSPLHF.

The rearrangement joins TRBV7-2 to TRBJ2-5; 10 bases match TRBD2. V dropped 1 base and J dropped 0; count of bases not matched to a gene: 2. The CDR3 totals 16 residues. From germline, CDR1 is SGHTA and CDR2 FQGNSA. The CDR3 protein is CASSLGLAGNQETQYF. CDR3 sequence (DNA): TGTGCCAGCAGCTTAGGACTAGCGGGCAACCAAGAGACCCAGTACTTC. The complete variable domain, with remaining parts taken from reference TRBV7-2 and TRBJ2-5, reads GAGVSQSPSNKVTEKGKDVELRCDPISGHTALYWYRQSLGQGLEFLIYFQGNSAPDKSGLPSDRFSAERTGGSVSTLTIQRTQQEDSAVYLCASSLGLAGNQETQYFGPGTRLLVL.

The CDR3 is CASSLGSGGNTEAFF. The CDR3 DNA is TGTGCCAGTAGTTTAGGATCGGGCGGTAACACTGAAGCTTTCTTT. The chain recombines TRBV19 with TRBJ1-1; D call uncertain. There are 15 residues in the CDR3. The germline V and J ends were trimmed by 5 bases and 2 bases, with 15 bases remaining between them. Germline CDR1 is LNHDA and CDR2 is SQIVND (reference sequence).

CDR3 DNA: TGTGCCACCAGTGACTCCTCTTTAGCGGGAGGCGCCAATGAGCAGTTCTTC. Translated, it gives CATSDSSLAGGANEQFF. The chain employs TRBV24-1 and TRBJ2-1; the match to TRBD2 covers 10 bases. The germline CDR1 and CDR2 sequences are KGHDR and SFDVKD. The CDR3 is 17 residues long. The V and J ends lost 4 bases and 6 bases, in that order; junction bases with no gene match: 11.

CDR3 nucleotides: TGTGCTAGTGGTTTGGAAGCCCTGGGGGGGGAGCTGTTTTTT. Translating it yields CASGLEALGGELFF. The V and J genes are TRBV12-5 and TRBJ2-2; no clear D gene. V lost 1 base and J lost 8, with 11 bases in between. CDR3 length: 14 residues. The germline V gene encodes CDR1 LGHNT and CDR2 FRNRAP.